This TCR beta chain was sequenced in a study of T-cell reconstitution after alpha-beta-depleted transplantation in children. Using unique molecular identifiers, the investigators prepared the TCRbeta library. TCRdb re-analysed the PCR reads in MiXCR, keeping a single row per CDR3 protein. The sample lists a few hundred thousand distinct CDR3 sequences, roughly 21% occurring once. Trimming removed 3 bases at V and 3 bases at J, with 18 bases between. The CDR3 is 15 residues long. Germline V gene lookup returns CDR1 DFQATT and CDR2 SNEGSKA (reference sequence). The TCR comes from a human donor who donated a stem cell graft to a child with acute myeloid leukemia. The genes are TRBV20-1 and TRBJ2-7; the D gene is possibly TRBD2 (6 bases). The sequences come from PBMCs from the stem cell graft donor, collected from the stem cell graft. The CDR3 loop reads CSASLGTELNYEQYF. The DNA of the CDR3 is TGCAGTGCTAGTTTAGGGACTGAACTTAACTACGAGCAGTACTTC.